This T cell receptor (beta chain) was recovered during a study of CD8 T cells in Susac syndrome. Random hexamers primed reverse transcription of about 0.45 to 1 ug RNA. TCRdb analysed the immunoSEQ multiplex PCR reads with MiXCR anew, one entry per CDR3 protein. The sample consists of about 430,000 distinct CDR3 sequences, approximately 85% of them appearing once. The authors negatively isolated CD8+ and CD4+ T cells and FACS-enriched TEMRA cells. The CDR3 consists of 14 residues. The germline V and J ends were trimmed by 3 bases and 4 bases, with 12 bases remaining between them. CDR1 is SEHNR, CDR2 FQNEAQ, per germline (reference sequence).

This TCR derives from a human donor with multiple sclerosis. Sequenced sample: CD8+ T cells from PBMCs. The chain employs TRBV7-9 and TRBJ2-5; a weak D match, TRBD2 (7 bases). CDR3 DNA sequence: TGTGCCAGCAGCTTGGCGGGGGCAGGAGAGACCCAGTACTTC. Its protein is CASSLAGAGETQYF.